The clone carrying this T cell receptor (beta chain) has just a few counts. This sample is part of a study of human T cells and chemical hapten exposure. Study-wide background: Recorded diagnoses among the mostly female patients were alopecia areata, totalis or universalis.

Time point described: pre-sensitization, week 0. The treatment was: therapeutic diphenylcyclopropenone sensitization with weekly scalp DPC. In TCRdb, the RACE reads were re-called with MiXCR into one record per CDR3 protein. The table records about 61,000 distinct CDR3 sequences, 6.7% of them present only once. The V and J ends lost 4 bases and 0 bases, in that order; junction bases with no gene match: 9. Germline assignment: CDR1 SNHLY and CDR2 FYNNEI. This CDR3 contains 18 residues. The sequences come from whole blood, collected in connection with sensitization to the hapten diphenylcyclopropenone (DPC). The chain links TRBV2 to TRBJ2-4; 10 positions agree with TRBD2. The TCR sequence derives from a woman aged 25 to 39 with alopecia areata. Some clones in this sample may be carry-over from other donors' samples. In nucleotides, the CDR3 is TGTGCCAGCAGTGGAATAGCGGGGGGATACAAAGCCAAAAACATTCAGTACTTC. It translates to CASSGIAGGYKAKNIQYF.